Each of the 31 T cell receptor beta chains below was sequenced from the same sample in a study of early T cells in non-severe SARS-CoV-2 infection (TCRdb year 2021). To prepare the library, 5' RACE was applied. Sequencing used a NextSeq 500. The public reads were reprocessed in TCRdb via fastp at Q25 and MiXCR, keeping in-frame beta chains. Duplicate CDR3 protein sequences are folded into a single record with the most common DNA and genes. This sample is represented by approximately 90,000 distinct CDR3 sequences; about an eighth of them were singletons. 4.4% of the sample belongs to the ten largest clones. Sequences were derived from whole blood, sampled at baseline. The receptors shown here come from an adult who was a healthcare worker with PCR-confirmed SARS-CoV-2 infection or an uninfected control (not recorded which).

CDR3 amino acids: CASSLAGVVGYTF. Here the CDR3 DNA reads TGCGCCAGCAGCTTGGCGGGGGTTGTTGGCTACACCTTC. V gene TRBV5-1 combines with J gene TRBJ1-2; a possible D gene is TRBD1 (5 bases). CDR3 length: 13 residues. CDR1 and CDR2 from the germline V gene are SGHRS and YFSETQ. With 0 bases removed from V and 7 bases from J, the gap between germline ends came to 10 bases.

This clonotype turned up a few times. The rearrangement links TRBV5-6 to TRBJ2-7, with 9 bases matching TRBD1. Germline V gene data show CDR1 as SGHDT and CDR2 as YYEEEE. The CDR3 covers 15 residues. The ends lost 4 bases at V and 6 bases at J; junction bases unmatched: 11. In DNA, the CDR3 is TGTGCCAGCAGCCCAGGGACAGGGAAAATTTCCGAGCAGTACTTC. Its translation: CASSPGTGKISEQYF.

This clonotype was seen more than once but under ten times. This chain connects TRBV5-6 to TRBJ2-3, with 10 bases lining up with TRBD2. J was trimmed by 5 bases and V by 4 bases; bases with no gene match: 7. Per germline, CDR1 SGHDT and CDR2 YYEEEE. The CDR3 has 15 amino acids. CDR3 sequence: CASSVRTSGGDTQYF. As DNA, the CDR3 is TGTGCCAGCAGCGTGAGGACTAGCGGTGGAGATACGCAGTATTTT. The whole variable domain, remainder taken from reference TRBV5-6 and TRBJ2-3, is DAGVTQSPTHLIKTRGQQVTLRCSPKSGHDTVSWYQQALGQGPQFIFQYYEEEERQRGNFPDRFSGHQFPNYSSELNVNALLLGDSALYLCASSVRTSGGDTQYFGPGTRLTVL.

The chain joins TRBV20-1 to TRBJ1-2; D unresolved. V was clipped by 4 bases and J by 4 bases, with 13 bases between them. This CDR3 spans 13 amino acids. Germline V gene data show CDR1 as DFQATT and CDR2 as SNEGSKA (reference sequence). DNA of the CDR3: TGCAGTGCTATGGCAGAGAGACGCTATGGCTACACCTTC. It translates to CSAMAERRYGYTF.

This clonotype has only a few counts. This chain links TRBV12-3 or TRBV12-4 with TRBJ1-1, with D hard to call. Trimming took 0 bases from V and 1 from J, leaving 9 bases between them. The CDR3 totals 15 residues. The CDR3 DNA reads TGTGCCAGCAGTTTAGCTTTAGGGCGGAACACTGAAGCTTTCTTT. Amino acids: CASSLALGRNTEAFF.

The genes are TRBV19 and TRBJ2-3; 7 nucleotides align to TRBD2. Trimming took 3 bases from V and 0 from J; bases not matched to a gene: 3. The germline gives CDR1 LNHDA, CDR2 SQIVND (reference sequence). This CDR3 is 15 amino acids long. This CDR3 is CASSIPGGSTDTQYF. As DNA, the CDR3 is TGTGCCAGTAGTATTCCGGGAGGTAGCACAGATACGCAGTATTTT.

This sequence joins TRBV29-1 and TRBJ2-7, with a tentative D call TRBD1 (6 bases). V lost 5 bases, J lost 3 bases, and 11 bases lay in between. The CDR3 sequence is 12 residues long. Germline CDR1 and CDR2: SQVTM and ANQGSEA. The CDR3 DNA is TGCAGCGTTTCGGACAGTATCTACGAGCAGTACTTC. This gives the protein CSVSDSIYEQYF.

This chain connects TRBV28 to TRBJ1-1; D may be TRBD1 (5 bases). The CDR3 is 14 residues long. CDR1 and CDR2 from the germline V gene are MDHEN and SYDVKM. V lost 2 bases and J 11 bases, leaving 18 bases between the germline ends. CDR3 loop: CASSLATAIMWAFF. The CDR3 nucleotides are TGTGCCAGCAGTTTAGCGACAGCCATTATGTGGGCTTTCTTT.

V is TRBV5-5 and J is TRBJ2-1; D is unclear. Trimming shortened V by 3 bases and J by 4 bases, and 11 bases separated the two germline ends. There are 14 residues in the CDR3. Germline V gives CDR1 SGHKS, CDR2 YYEKEE (reference sequence). The CDR3 spells CASSSGWSYNEQFF. CDR3 in DNA: TGTGCCAGCAGCTCTGGCTGGTCTTACAATGAGCAGTTCTTC.

The genes are TRBV3-2 and TRBJ1-2. TRBV3-2 is labeled a pseudogene. The length of the CDR3 is 14 residues. The CDR3 nucleotides read TGTGCCAGCAGCCGCGCCGGGACTCCCCAGGGCTACACCTTC. It specifies CASSRAGTPQGYTF.

The gene calls are TRBV19 and TRBJ2-7, with a tentative D call TRBD1 (7 bases). The CDR3 totals 16 residues. From germline, CDR1 is LNHDA and CDR2 SQIVND (reference sequence). V shed 4 bases and J shed 1 base, with 17 bases lying between them. This chain's CDR3 is CASSTLMQGGSYEQYF. For the CDR3, the DNA is TGTGCCAGTAGTACCCTCATGCAGGGGGGATCCTACGAGCAGTACTTC.

This clonotype was found a few times. The chain employs TRBV6-6 and TRBJ1-1, with D uncertain. The CDR3 covers 14 residues. The V and J ends lost 7 bases and 0 bases respectively, with 12 bases between them. Germline V gene lookup returns CDR1 MNHNY and CDR2 SVGAGI (reference sequence). This CDR3 is CASIPATLNTEAFF. Written as DNA, the CDR3 is TGTGCCAGCATCCCGGCGACTCTGAACACTGAAGCTTTCTTT.

The V and J genes are TRBV18 and TRBJ1-1, with TRBD1 as a possible D gene (5 bases). In germline, CDR1 is KGHSH, CDR2 LQKENI. The CDR3 is 11 amino acids. The V end lost 5 bases, the J end lost 7 bases, and 8 bases lay between the germline ends. The DNA for the CDR3 is TGTGCCAGCTCAAGGGACGTTGAAGCTTTCTTT. Its protein product is CASSRDVEAFF.

The V and J genes are TRBV29-1 and TRBJ1-1; no reliable D call. CDR1 and CDR2 from the germline V gene are SQVTM and ANQGSEA. V lost 3 bases and J lost 4, with 3 bases in between. The CDR3 extends over 10 amino acids. As DNA, the CDR3 is TGCAGCGTTGATCCCACTGAAGCTTTCTTT. This gives the protein CSVDPTEAFF.

In its sample, this clonotype was seen a few times. This chain connects TRBV7-3 to TRBJ1-1; D might be TRBD1 (6 bases). The CDR3 consists of 14 residues. V lost 4 bases and J lost 8, with 17 bases in between. Germline V CDR1 and CDR2: SGHTA, FQGTGA. The chain's CDR3 is CASSSAAGAAEAFF. The CDR3 DNA reads as TGTGCCAGCAGCTCTGCGGCAGGGGCGGCAGAAGCTTTCTTT.

In its sample, this clonotype was seen a few times. V is TRBV5-5 and J is TRBJ2-7; perhaps TRBD2 as D (5 bases). CDR3 size: 16 residues. CDR1 and CDR2 from the germline V gene are SGHKS and YYEKEE (reference sequence). The ends were cut back, 1 base at V and 0 bases at J, with 14 bases in the middle. The chain's CDR3 is CASSLSVAGNSYEQYF. CDR3 nucleotide sequence: TGTGCCAGCAGCTTGTCGGTCGCGGGCAACTCCTACGAGCAGTACTTC. Combining the CDR3 with reference TRBV5-5 and TRBJ2-7 gives the whole variable domain DAGVTQSPTHLIKTRGQQVTLRCSPISGHKSVSWYQQVLGQGPQFIFQYYEKEERGRGNFPDRFSARQFPNYSSELNVNALLLGDSALYLCASSLSVAGNSYEQYFGPGTRLTVT.

The V and J genes are TRBV10-2 and TRBJ1-2, with TRBD1 matching over 8 bases. Losses at the gene ends were 0 bases for V and 5 bases for J; bases not matched to a gene: 5. This CDR3 region has 15 residues. CDR1 and CDR2 from the germline V gene are WSHSY and SAAADI. The CDR3 sequence is CASSESPTGAYGYTF. CDR3 nucleotides: TGCGCCAGCAGTGAGTCGCCGACAGGGGCATATGGCTACACCTTC.

V is TRBV18 and J is TRBJ2-1; either TRBD1 or TRBD2 may fit D (5 bases each). Germline CDR1 is KGHSH and CDR2 is LQKENI. Trimming shortened V by 10 bases and J by 6 bases, and 22 bases separated the two germline ends. The CDR3 has 15 amino acids. The CDR3 sequence is CATLKGTGPLNEQFF. CDR3 sequence (DNA): TGTGCCACCCTAAAGGGGACGGGCCCCCTCAATGAGCAGTTCTTC.

The chain employs TRBV12-3 or TRBV12-4 and TRBJ1-2; the D is unclear. CDR3 length equals 14 residues. Trimming took off 3 bases at V and 4 bases at J, with 12 bases between the two ends. The CDR3 spells CASSLSGIGYGYTF. The CDR3, as DNA: TGTGCCAGCAGTTTGTCCGGGATTGGCTATGGCTACACCTTC.

The table lists this clonotype with a few counts. The chain recombines TRBV9 with TRBJ2-1; the D is unclear. The CDR3 is 16 amino acids. The germline CDR1 and CDR2 sequences are SGDLS and YYNGEE. Trimming took 0 bases from V and 5 from J, leaving 15 bases between them. The CDR3 region has the DNA TGTGCCAGCAGCGTAGCCTCGACATTCCTCAACAATGAGCAGTTCTTC. Amino acid sequence: CASSVASTFLNNEQFF.

This chain uses TRBV11-2 with TRBJ1-1; a possible D gene is TRBD1 (6 bases). Germline CDR1 SGHAT, CDR2 FQNNGV. Trimming stripped 1 base from V and 1 base from J, with 13 bases between. The CDR3 covers 16 residues. In DNA form, the CDR3 reads TGTGCCAGCAGCTTAGTATGGGGGACAAAGAACACTGAAGCTTTCTTT. Translating gives CASSLVWGTKNTEAFF.

This chain uses TRBV20-1 with TRBJ2-5; 12 nucleotides agree with TRBD1. Unmatched junction bases numbered 8, after V lost 5 bases and J lost 4 bases. CDR1 is DFQATT, CDR2 SNEGSKA, per germline (reference sequence). The CDR3 is 15 residues long. DNA of the CDR3: TGCAGTGCTGAGAGGGGGACAGGGGGCAGAGAGACCCAGTACTTC. Translation: CSAERGTGGRETQYF.

The V gene is TRBV7-3, the J gene TRBJ2-3, with 9 bases matching TRBD2. The CDR3 has 16 residues. Germline CDR1 and CDR2: SGHTA and FQGTGA. Trimming at V came to 1 base and at J to 9 bases, leaving 11 bases not matched to a gene. The CDR3 DNA follows: TGTGCCAGCAGCTTAATTGGGCCTAGCGGGACCCCAACGCAGTATTTT. This codes for CASSLIGPSGTPTQYF.

This clonotype has only a few counts. CDR3: CASSLFGFRIEQYF. CDR3 bases: TGTGCCAGCAGCTTATTTGGTTTCCGCATCGAGCAGTACTTC. V is TRBV11-2 and J is TRBJ2-7; D is uncertain. The V gene's germline CDR1 is SGHAT and CDR2 FQNNGV. The CDR3 contains 14 residues. V was shortened by 2 bases and J by 6 bases, with 14 bases between the two germline ends.

The V and J genes are TRBV6-6 and TRBJ2-1, with 10 bases that match TRBD2. CDR3 length: 14 amino acids. Germline CDR1 MNHNY, CDR2 SVGAGI (reference sequence). V was pared by 5 bases and J by 9 bases, with 7 bases of the junction left unmatched. The CDR3 loop is CASSTIAGGVEQFF. In DNA form, the CDR3 reads TGTGCCAGCAGTACAATAGCGGGAGGCGTTGAGCAGTTCTTC.

The gene calls are TRBV5-5 and TRBJ2-5; no definite D call. Between the trimmed V and J ends, which lost 4 bases and 14 bases, there was a span of 21 bases. Germline-derived CDR1 and CDR2 are SGHKS and YYEKEE (reference sequence). There are 13 residues in the CDR3. Written as DNA, the CDR3 is TGTGCCAGCAGCCTGCGCCCAGAATGGGAACCTTACTTC. It specifies CASSLRPEWEPYF. The full variable domain, its missing parts supplied by reference TRBV5-5 and TRBJ2-5, is DAGVTQSPTHLIKTRGQQVTLRCSPISGHKSVSWYQQVLGQGPQFIFQYYEKEERGRGNFPDRFSARQFPNYSSELNVNALLLGDSALYLCASSLRPEWEPYFGPGTRLLVL.

The sample holds a few counts of this clonotype. The J gene is TRBJ1-2, the V gene TRBV5-5; D perhaps matches TRBD1 (6 bases). The V gene's germline CDR1 is SGHKS and CDR2 YYEKEE (reference sequence). The length of the CDR3 is 14 residues. V lost 1 base to trimming and J lost 4 bases, with 11 bases between them. In DNA, the CDR3 is TGTGCCAGCAGCTTGTCCGGACAGATCTATGGCTACACCTTC. Amino acid sequence: CASSLSGQIYGYTF. Complete variable domain (other parts from reference TRBV5-5 and TRBJ1-2): DAGVTQSPTHLIKTRGQQVTLRCSPISGHKSVSWYQQVLGQGPQFIFQYYEKEERGRGNFPDRFSARQFPNYSSELNVNALLLGDSALYLCASSLSGQIYGYTFGSGTRLTVV.

This clonotype was seen at least ten times. V and J are TRBV29-1 and TRBJ1-5, with a weak D call TRBD1 (6 bases). Germline V gene lookup returns CDR1 SQVTM and CDR2 ANQGSEA. The CDR3 contains 13 residues. V was trimmed by 4 bases and J by 4 bases, leaving 11 bases between them. The CDR3 DNA reads TGCAGCGTTGCACAGGGTACAAATCAGCCCCAGCATTTT. Translating gives CSVAQGTNQPQHF.

This clonotype was detected a few times. V and J are TRBV5-1 and TRBJ2-5; 12 nucleotides line up with TRBD1. CDR3 size: 15 residues. The ends lost 4 bases at V and 4 bases at J; junction bases unmatched: 5. The germline gives CDR1 SGHRS, CDR2 YFSETQ. CDR3 sequence reads: CASSGTGGRRETQYF. The CDR3 bases are TGCGCCAGCAGCGGGACAGGGGGCCGGAGAGAGACCCAGTACTTC. Full variable domain (missing parts from reference TRBV5-1 and TRBJ2-5): KAGVTQTPRYLIKTRGQQVTLSCSPISGHRSVSWYQQTPGQGLQFLFEYFSETQRNKGNFPGRFSGRQFSNSRSEMNVSTLELGDSALYLCASSGTGGRRETQYFGPGTRLLVL.

In its sample, this clonotype was seen a few times. The chain combines TRBV10-3 with TRBJ1-2; TRBD1 aligns across 8 bases. Per germline, CDR1 ENHRY and CDR2 SYGVKD. J was trimmed by 8 bases and V by 6 bases; bases with no gene match: 11. The CDR3 covers 14 residues. The CDR3 is CAISGSRGQEGYTF. The CDR3 DNA sequence: TGTGCCATCAGCGGTTCCCGGGGACAGGAAGGCTACACCTTC.

This clonotype was found a few times. The V and J genes are TRBV3-1 and TRBJ2-7, with TRBD2 matching 10 bases. CDR1 is LGHDT, CDR2 YNNKEL, per germline (reference sequence). There are 13 residues in the CDR3. V shed 6 bases and J 6 bases; nucleotides not matched to a gene: 5. This CDR3 is CASSPTSGIEQYF. CDR3 nucleotide sequence: TGTGCCAGCAGTCCCACTAGCGGGATCGAGCAGTACTTC.